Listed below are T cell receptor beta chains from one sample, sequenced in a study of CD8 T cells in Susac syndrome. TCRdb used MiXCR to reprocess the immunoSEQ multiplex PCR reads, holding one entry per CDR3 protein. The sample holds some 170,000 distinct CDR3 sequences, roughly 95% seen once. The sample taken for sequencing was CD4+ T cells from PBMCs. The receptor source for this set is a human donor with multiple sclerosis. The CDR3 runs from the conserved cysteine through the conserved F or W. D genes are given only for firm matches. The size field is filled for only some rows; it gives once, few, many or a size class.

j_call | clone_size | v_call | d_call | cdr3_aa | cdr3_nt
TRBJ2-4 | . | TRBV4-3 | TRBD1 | CASSQERQGAGIQYF | TGCGCCAGCAGCCAAGAACGACAGGGGGCAGGAATTCAGTACTTC
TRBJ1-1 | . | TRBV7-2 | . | CASSPGEGRGTEAFF | TGTGCCAGCAGTCCCGGTGAGGGTCGGGGCACTGAAGCTTTCTTT
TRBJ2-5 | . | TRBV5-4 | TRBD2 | CASSKDPSGRGETQYF | TGTGCCAGCAGCAAAGATCCTAGCGGGAGGGGAGAGACCCAGTACTTC
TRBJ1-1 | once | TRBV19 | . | CASSSGEGYTEAFF | TGTGCCAGCTCGTCAGGGGAGGGATACACTGAAGCTTTCTTT
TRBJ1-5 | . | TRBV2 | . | CASTAFNQPQHF | TGTGCCAGCACCGCGTTCAATCAGCCCCAGCATTTT
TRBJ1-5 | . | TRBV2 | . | CASRESNSNQPQHF | TGTGCCAGCAGGGAGAGTAATAGCAATCAGCCCCAGCATTTT
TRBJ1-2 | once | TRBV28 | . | CASSRQGLSNYGYTF | TGTGCCAGCAGTCGGCAGGGGCTTTCAAACTATGGCTACACCTTC
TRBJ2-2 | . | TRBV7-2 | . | CASSLVLGSSGELFF | TGTGCCAGCAGCTTAGTACTAGGTTCGTCCGGGGAGCTGTTTTTT
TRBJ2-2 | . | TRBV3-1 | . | CASSLGFRTGELFF | TGTGCCAGCAGCCTGGGATTCAGAACCGGGGAGCTGTTTTTT
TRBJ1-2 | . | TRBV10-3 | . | CAISESVGTLGYTF | TGTGCCATCAGTGAGTCCGTAGGGACCCTCGGCTACACCTTC
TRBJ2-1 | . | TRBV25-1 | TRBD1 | CASEDRVFNEQFF | TGTGCCAGCGAAGACAGGGTGTTCAATGAGCAGTTCTTC
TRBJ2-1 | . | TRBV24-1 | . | CATSDSRTYRDYNEQFF | TGTGCCACCAGTGATTCCCGGACCTATAGGGACTACAATGAGCAGTTCTTC
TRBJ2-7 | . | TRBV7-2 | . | CASSLGASELYEQYF | TGTGCCAGCAGCTTAGGGGCTAGCGAGCTCTACGAGCAGTACTTC
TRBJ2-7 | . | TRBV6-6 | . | CASSYSSAEQYF | TGTGCCAGCAGTTACTCGAGTGCCGAGCAGTACTTC
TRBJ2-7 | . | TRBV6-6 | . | CASTQGWGKGSYEQYF | TGTGCCAGCACCCAGGGTTGGGGGAAAGGTTCCTACGAGCAGTACTTC
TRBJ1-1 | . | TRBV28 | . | CASSIGQHRDTEAFF | TGTGCCAGCAGTATAGGACAGCACCGGGACACTGAAGCTTTCTTT
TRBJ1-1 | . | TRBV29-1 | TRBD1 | CSAIGTGLNTEAFF | TGCAGCGCCATAGGGACAGGGTTGAACACTGAAGCTTTCTTT
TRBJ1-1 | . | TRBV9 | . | CASSPGQNMNTEAFF | TGTGCCAGCAGCCCTGGACAGAACATGAACACTGAAGCTTTCTTT
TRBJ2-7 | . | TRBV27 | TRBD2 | CASSSLIMTSGRPASSYEQYF | TGTGCCAGCAGTTCCCTTATTATGACTAGCGGGAGGCCCGCGAGCTCCTACGAGCAGTACTTC
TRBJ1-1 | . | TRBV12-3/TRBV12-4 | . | CASSLSQMNTEAFF | TGTGCCAGCAGTTTGTCACAGATGAACACTGAAGCTTTCTTT
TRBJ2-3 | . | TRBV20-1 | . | CSVCPSTDTQYF | TGCAGTGTATGTCCTAGCACAGATACGCAGTATTTT
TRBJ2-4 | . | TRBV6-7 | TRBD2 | CASLAGGLGIQYF | TGTGCCAGCTTAGCGGGGGGGCTAGGCATTCAGTACTTC
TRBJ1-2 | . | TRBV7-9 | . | CASSLDRYYGYTF | TGTGCCAGCAGCTTAGACAGGTACTATGGCTACACCTTC
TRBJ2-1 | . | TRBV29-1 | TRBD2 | CSVARLAGRNEQFF | TGCAGCGTTGCACGACTAGCGGGACGAAATGAGCAGTTCTTC
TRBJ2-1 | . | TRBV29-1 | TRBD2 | CSGARTSASRGNEQFF | TGCAGCGGGGCAAGGACTAGCGCTAGTCGGGGCAATGAGCAGTTCTTC
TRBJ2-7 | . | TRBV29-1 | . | CSVAASYEQYF | TGCAGCGTTGCGGCTTCCTACGAGCAGTACTTC
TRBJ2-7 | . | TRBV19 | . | CASSTAQTDYYEQYF | TGTGCCAGTAGTACAGCCCAAACAGACTACTACGAGCAGTACTTC
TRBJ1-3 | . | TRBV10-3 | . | CAIEMGSSGNTIYF | TGTGCCATCGAGATGGGGAGCTCTGGAAACACCATATATTTT
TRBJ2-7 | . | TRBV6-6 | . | CASSQTGRSYEQYF | TGTGCCAGCTCTCAAACCGGTAGATCCTACGAGCAGTACTTC
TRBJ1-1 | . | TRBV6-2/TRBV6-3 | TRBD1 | CASRGWDRNTEAFF | TGTGCCAGCAGAGGGTGGGACAGGAACACTGAAGCTTTCTTT
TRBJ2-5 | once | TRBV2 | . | CASSGSRAGETQYF | TGTGCCAGCAGTGGGTCCAGGGCAGGAGAGACCCAGTACTTC
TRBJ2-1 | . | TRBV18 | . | CASSPLTQGDNEQFF | TGTGCCAGCTCACCACTTACCCAGGGCGACAATGAGCAGTTCTTC
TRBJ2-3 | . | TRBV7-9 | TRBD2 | CASSFLRTSGTDTQYF | TGTGCCAGCAGCTTCCTCCGGACTAGCGGGACAGATACGCAGTATTTT
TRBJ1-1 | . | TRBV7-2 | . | CASSLGWLNTEAFF | TGTGCCAGCAGCTTAGGTTGGTTGAACACTGAAGCTTTCTTT
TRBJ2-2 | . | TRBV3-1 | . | CASSLQYTGELFF | TGTGCCAGCAGCCTACAGTACACCGGGGAGCTGTTTTTT
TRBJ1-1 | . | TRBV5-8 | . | CASNRQPSEAFF | TGTGCCAGCAACCGACAGCCGAGTGAAGCTTTCTTT
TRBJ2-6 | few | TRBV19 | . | CASIGGEAGANVLTF | TGTGCCTCCATCGGTGGGGAGGCTGGGGCCAACGTCCTGACTTTC
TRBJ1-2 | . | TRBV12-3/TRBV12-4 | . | CASSSYYGYTF | TGTGCCAGCAGTTCGTACTATGGCTACACCTTC
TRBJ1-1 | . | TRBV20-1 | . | CSALRGMNTEAFF | TGCAGTGCATTGAGGGGCATGAACACTGAAGCTTTCTTT
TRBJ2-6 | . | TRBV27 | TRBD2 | CASSQTSGGSSGANVLTF | TGTGCCAGCAGTCAGACTAGCGGAGGTAGCTCTGGGGCCAACGTCCTGACTTTC
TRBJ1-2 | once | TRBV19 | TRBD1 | CASLDRGDYGYTF | TGTGCCAGTCTCGACAGGGGGGACTATGGCTACACCTTC
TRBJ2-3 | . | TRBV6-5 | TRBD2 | CASSSPSGSTDTQYF | TGTGCCAGCAGTTCCCCTAGCGGGAGCACAGATACGCAGTATTTT
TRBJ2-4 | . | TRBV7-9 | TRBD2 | CASSPGLAGGPVTKNIQYF | TGTGCCAGCAGCCCCGGACTAGCGGGAGGGCCTGTAACCAAAAACATTCAGTACTTC
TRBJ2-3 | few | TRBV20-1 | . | CSASRSTDTQYF | TGCAGTGCTAGCCGGAGCACAGATACGCAGTATTTT
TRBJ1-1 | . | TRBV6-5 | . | CASSYLGAEAFF | TGTGCCAGCAGTTACCTGGGAGCTGAAGCTTTCTTT
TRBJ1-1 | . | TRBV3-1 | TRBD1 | CASSWRQGAHTEAFF | TGTGCCAGCAGCTGGCGACAGGGGGCCCACACTGAAGCTTTCTTT
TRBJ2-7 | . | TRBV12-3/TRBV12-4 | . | CASSSTRGSYEQYF | TGTGCCAGCAGTTCCACGAGGGGCTCCTACGAGCAGTACTTC
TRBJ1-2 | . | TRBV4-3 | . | CASSRGGLGYGYTF | TGCGCCAGCAGCAGGGGGGGTTTGGGCTATGGCTACACCTTC
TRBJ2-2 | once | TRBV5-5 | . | CASSRVGGSPNTGELFF | TGTGCCAGCAGCCGCGTCGGCGGGTCCCCGAACACCGGGGAGCTGTTTTTT
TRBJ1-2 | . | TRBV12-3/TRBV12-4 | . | CASSLDGNYGYTF | TGTGCCAGCAGTTTAGACGGAAACTATGGCTACACCTTC
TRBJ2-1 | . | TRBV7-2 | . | CASSLVRAVGGNEQFF | TGTGCCAGCAGCTTAGTTCGGGCTGTGGGGGGCAATGAGCAGTTCTTC
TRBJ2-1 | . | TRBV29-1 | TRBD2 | CSVEGLAPSYNEQFF | TGCAGCGTTGAAGGACTAGCGCCCTCCTACAATGAGCAGTTCTTC
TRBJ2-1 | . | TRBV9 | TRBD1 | CASSVDGQGINEQFF | TGTGCCAGCAGCGTAGACGGACAGGGGATCAATGAGCAGTTCTTC
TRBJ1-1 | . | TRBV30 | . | CAWSVSGASYEAFF | TGTGCCTGGAGTGTATCCGGGGCCTCCTATGAAGCTTTCTTT
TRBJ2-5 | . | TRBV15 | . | CATSRDPVAAGSQYF | TGTGCCACCAGCAGAGATCCGGTGGCAGCCGGCTCCCAGTACTTC
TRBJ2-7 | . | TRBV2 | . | CASRDGAVRGWEQYF | TGTGCCAGCCGGGATGGGGCGGTACGTGGATGGGAGCAGTACTTC
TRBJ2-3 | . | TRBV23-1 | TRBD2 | CASSHGTIDHLNTDTQYF | TGCGCCAGCAGTCACGGGACTATAGACCACTTAAACACAGATACGCAGTATTTT
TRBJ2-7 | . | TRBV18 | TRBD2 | CASTLFEAGDAYEQYF | TGTGCCAGCACCCTCTTCGAGGCGGGAGACGCCTACGAGCAGTACTTC